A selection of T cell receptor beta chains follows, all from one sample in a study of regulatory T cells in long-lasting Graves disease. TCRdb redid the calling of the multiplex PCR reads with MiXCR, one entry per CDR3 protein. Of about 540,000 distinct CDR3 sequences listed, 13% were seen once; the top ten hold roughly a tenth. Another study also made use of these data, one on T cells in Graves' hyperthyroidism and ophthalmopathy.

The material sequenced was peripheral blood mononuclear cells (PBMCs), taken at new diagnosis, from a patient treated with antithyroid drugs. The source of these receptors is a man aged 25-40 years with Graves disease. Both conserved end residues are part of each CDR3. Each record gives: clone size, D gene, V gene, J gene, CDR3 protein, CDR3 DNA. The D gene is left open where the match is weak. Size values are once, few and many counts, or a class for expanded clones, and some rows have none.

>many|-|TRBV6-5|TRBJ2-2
CASSYGGGGAGELFF
TGTGCCAGCAGTTACGGGGGCGGGGGCGCCGGGGAGCTGTTTTTT
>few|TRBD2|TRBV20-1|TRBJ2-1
CSASRTSGSVVSYNEQFF
TGCAGTGCTTCTCGGACTAGCGGGAGCGTGGTGTCCTACAATGAGCAGTTCTTC
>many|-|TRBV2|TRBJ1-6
CASSPARGPLHF
TGTGCCAGCAGCCCCGCACGGGGACCCCTCCACTTT
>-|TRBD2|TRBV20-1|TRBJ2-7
CSARVSRSGGYEQYF
TGCAGTGCTAGAGTTTCGAGATCGGGGGGCTACGAGCAGTACTTC
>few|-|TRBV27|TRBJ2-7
CASRSSGWTSYEQYF
TGTGCCAGCAGGTCAAGCGGCTGGACCTCCTACGAGCAGTACTTC
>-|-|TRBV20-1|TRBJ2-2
CSARPGNTGELFF
TGCAGTGCTAGACCCGGGAACACCGGGGAGCTGTTTTTT
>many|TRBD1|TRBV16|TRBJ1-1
CASSQRGQETNTEAFF
TGTGCCAGCAGCCAAAGGGGGCAGGAGACGAACACTGAAGCTTTCTTT
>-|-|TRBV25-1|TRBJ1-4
CASGFPDRTFNEKLFF
TGTGCCAGCGGATTTCCCGACAGAACTTTTAATGAAAAACTGTTTTTT
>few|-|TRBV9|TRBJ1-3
CASSALGDSGNTIYF
TGTGCCAGCAGCGCCTTAGGCGACTCTGGAAACACCATATATTTT
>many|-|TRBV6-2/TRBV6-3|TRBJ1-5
CASTVGGGQPQHF
TGTGCCAGCACCGTAGGGGGAGGTCAGCCCCAGCATTTT
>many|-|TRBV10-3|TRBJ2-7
CAIRMAGDGYEQYF
TGTGCCATCAGGATGGCAGGGGATGGCTACGAGCAGTACTTC
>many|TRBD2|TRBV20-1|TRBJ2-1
CSAPEREDEQFF
TGCAGTGCGCCAGAGCGGGAGGATGAGCAGTTCTTC
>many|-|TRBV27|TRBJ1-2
CASSLSRNYGYTF
TGTGCCAGCAGCTTATCCAGGAACTATGGCTACACCTTC
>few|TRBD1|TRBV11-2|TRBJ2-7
CASSFRGTGGLEQYF
TGTGCCAGCAGCTTCCGCGGGACAGGGGGCTTAGAGCAGTACTTC
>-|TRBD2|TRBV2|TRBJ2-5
CASRGTSGSLLETQYF
TGTGCCAGCAGAGGGACTAGCGGGAGTTTACTTGAGACCCAGTACTTC
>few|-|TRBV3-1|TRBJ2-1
CASSQGGLAHEQFF
TGTGCCAGCAGCCAAGGAGGTCTAGCCCATGAGCAGTTCTTC
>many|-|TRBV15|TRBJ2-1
CATSSGVQRAYNEQFF
TGTGCCACCAGCAGTGGGGTACAGCGGGCCTACAATGAGCAGTTCTTC
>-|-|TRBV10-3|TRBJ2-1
CATQSVRYNEQFF
TGTGCCACTCAGTCCGTAAGGTACAATGAGCAGTTCTTC